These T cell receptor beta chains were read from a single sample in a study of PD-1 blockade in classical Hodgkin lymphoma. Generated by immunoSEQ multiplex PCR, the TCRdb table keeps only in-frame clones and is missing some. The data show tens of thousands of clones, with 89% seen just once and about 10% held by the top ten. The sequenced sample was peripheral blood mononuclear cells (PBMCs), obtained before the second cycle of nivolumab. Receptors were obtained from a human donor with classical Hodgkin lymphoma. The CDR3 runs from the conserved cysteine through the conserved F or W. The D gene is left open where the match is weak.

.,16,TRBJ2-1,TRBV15,CATSREGSFEYNEQFF
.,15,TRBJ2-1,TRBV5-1,CASSLRLSSYNEQFF
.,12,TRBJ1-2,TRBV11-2,CASQRQKNGYTF
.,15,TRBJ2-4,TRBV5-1,CASSLELSSKNIQYF
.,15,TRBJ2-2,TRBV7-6,CASSKRPQNTGELFF
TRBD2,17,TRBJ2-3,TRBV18,CASSPVAGSPPGDTQYF
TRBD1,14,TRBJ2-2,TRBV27,CASKGQANTGELFF
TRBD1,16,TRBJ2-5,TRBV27,CASSSPDRGGQETQYF
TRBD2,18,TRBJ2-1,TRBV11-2,CASSLLLAGGDSYNEQFF
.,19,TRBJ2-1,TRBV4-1,CASSQDWGFVGEGNNEQFF
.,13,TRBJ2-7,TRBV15,CATSRDPAYEQYF
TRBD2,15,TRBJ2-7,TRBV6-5,CASSYGGLAGNEQYF
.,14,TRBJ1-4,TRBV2,CASTPPGGARKLFF
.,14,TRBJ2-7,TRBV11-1,CASSLSDQIYEQYF
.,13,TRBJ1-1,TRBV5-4,CASSLDRVSEAFF
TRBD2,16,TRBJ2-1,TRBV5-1,CASSRWTSGSYNEQFF
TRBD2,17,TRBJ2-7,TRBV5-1,CASSRSHTSGTTYEQYF